This T cell receptor beta chain was documented in a study of identical twins (dated by TCRdb to about 2016). About the study as a whole: The study deep-sequenced TCR alpha and beta repertoires from monozygotic twins, unrelated adults of various ages and cord blood to test whether fetal clonotypes persist. To rule out contamination, replicate twin experiments were performed at different times with different library preparation protocols. Results and caveats for the whole study, not just this receptor: Excess twin sharing in beta out-of-frame sequences was weaker because fewer shared sequences lowered the signal-to-noise ratio. Because the same donors could not be followed over many years, conclusions were based on cross-sectional statistical analysis. Zero-insertion analyses could be partly confounded by invariant T cells such as MAIT and iNKT, though diverse VJ usage argued against such confounding for most clonotypes. In monozygotic twins, recombination models systematically underestimated out-of-frame TCR alpha sharing, but the models matched the sharing seen between unrelated individuals. Abundant cord blood beta clonotypes carried fewer insertions; young adult naive repertoires showed a weaker similar trend, while memory repertoires showed none. Compared with coincidental sharing between unrelated individuals, out-of-frame TCR alpha sequences shared between twins had an excess of sequences with low generation probability.

The CDR3 starts with the cysteine, ends with the phenylalanine, and has 15 residues. The entry retains the CDR3 DNA only, 45 bases that are in frame from base 1. V and J are truncated by 2 bases and 2 bases respectively, leaving an intervening sequence of 11 bases. CDR1 and CDR2 are drawn from the germline V gene (reference sequence): LNHDA, SQIVND. All donors were healthy Caucasians. Miltenyi CD45RO+ enrichment and human naive T-cell isolation kits were used to isolate memory (CD45RO+) and naive T cells from PBMC. This clonotype was seen many times. Its antigen is not yet known. Base-call qualities are not available, and no considerably larger clone is one nucleotide away. The protocol used for the library was 5' RACE. Sequencing was carried out with an Illumina HiSeq 2000. A universal primer binding site was added through template switching, and the final cDNA carried a unique molecular identifier so that TCR cDNA molecules could be counted accurately. Specific primers in the conserved constant-segment region were used to synthesize first-strand cDNA for TCR alpha and beta chains. To control for contamination, every cDNA library was double barcoded, receiving both a SMART-Mk sample barcode and Illumina barcodes. TruSeq adapter sequences along with Illumina sample barcodes were introduced in two successive PCR steps. Sequencing of the TCR alpha and beta cDNA libraries was done on the Illumina HiSeq platform using custom primers. Regarding the original processing steps: Raw reads were processed with MiGEC to extract unique molecular identifiers, and MiXCR was used to determine CDR3 positions. For each individual, recombination models were inferred using an EM algorithm with the repgenHMM and IGoR tools. The analysis of shared clonotypes was done with the tcR package in R, with sharing normalized by the product of cloneset sizes. Out-of-frame nonproductive sequences were analyzed to study raw recombination free of thymic and clonal selection effects. TCRdb took the public reads, trimmed them with fastp at Q25, ran MiXCR for clone calling and kept in-frame beta chains. Rows matching on CDR3 protein sequence are summarized as one entry with the most common DNA and genes. Here the V and J calls rest on TCRdb's processing, not on the authors' analysis. The sample has 130,000 to 150,000 distinct CDR3 sequences on record, under 4.5% of them singletons. Around 8.1% of the sample is taken by the ten largest.

Sequencing was done on a sample of memory T cells sorted from blood. Per the publication, the cell subset or site label means: CD45RO+ enriched T cells. The V and J segments used are TRBV19 and TRBJ2-3; the D gene is not confidently resolved. The sequence was collected from a man younger than 30 in good health. The DNA is TGTGCCAGTAGTATATCAGTTGCTATCACAGATACGCAGTATTTT. This gives the protein CASSISVAITDTQYF.